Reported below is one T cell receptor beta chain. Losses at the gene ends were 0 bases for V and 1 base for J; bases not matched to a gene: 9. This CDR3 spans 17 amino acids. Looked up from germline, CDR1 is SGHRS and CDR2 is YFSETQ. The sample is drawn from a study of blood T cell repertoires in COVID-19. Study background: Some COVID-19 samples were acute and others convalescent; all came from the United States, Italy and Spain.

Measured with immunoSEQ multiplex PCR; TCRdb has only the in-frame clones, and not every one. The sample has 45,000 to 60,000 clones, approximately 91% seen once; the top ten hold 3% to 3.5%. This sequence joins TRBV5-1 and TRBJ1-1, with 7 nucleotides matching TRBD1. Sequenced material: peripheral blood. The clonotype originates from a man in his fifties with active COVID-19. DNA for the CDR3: TGCGCCAGCAGCTTGGAGCCACAACAGGGGCCGAACACTGAAGCTTTCTTT. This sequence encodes CASSLEPQQGPNTEAFF.